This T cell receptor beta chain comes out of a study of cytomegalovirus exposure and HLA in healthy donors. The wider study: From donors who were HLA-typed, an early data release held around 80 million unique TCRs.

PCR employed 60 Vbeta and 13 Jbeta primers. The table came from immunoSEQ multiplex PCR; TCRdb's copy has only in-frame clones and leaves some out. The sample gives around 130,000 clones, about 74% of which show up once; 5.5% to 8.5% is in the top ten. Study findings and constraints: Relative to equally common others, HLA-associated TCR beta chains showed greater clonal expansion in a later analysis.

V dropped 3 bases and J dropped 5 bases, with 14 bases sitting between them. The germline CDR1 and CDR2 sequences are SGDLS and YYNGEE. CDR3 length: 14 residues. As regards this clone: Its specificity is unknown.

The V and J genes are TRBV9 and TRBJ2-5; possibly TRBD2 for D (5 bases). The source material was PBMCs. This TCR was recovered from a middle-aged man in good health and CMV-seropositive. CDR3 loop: CASSALGPGETQYF. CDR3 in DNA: TGTGCCAGCAGCGCTCTGGGCCCGGGGGAGACCCAGTACTTC. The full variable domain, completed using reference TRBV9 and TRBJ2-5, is DSGVTQTPKHLITATGQRVTLRCSPRSGDLSVYWYQQSLDQGLQFLIQYYNGEERAKGNILERFSAQQFPDLHSELNLSSLELGDSALYFCASSALGPGETQYFGPGTRLLVL.